The sequence of this T cell receptor beta chain was determined in a study of T cell responses to AZD1222 COVID-19 vaccine. The CDR3 runs 13 residues. The V end lost 3 bases, the J end lost 6 bases, and 8 bases lay between the germline ends. Germline CDR1 reads MDHEN; CDR2 reads SYDVKM. Overall study findings and caveats: Spike-wide coverage was observed for vaccine-associated CD4 TCRs, with dominant responses at 160-218 and 743-854.

About this clone: Its antigen is not known.

Second-dose intervals of approximately 4 or approximately 12 weeks were pooled. Generated by immunoSEQ multiplex PCR, the TCRdb table keeps only in-frame clones and is missing some. The data hold fewer than 90,000 clones, with about 86% observed a single time. Material: peripheral blood, obtained 28 days after the second AZD1222 dose. J is TRBJ2-2 and V is TRBV28; D is unclear. The clonotype was recovered from an adult who received the AZD1222 COVID-19 vaccine. For the CDR3, the DNA is TGTGCCAGCAGTTTGCCGCTTCCCGGGGAGCTGTTTTTT. Protein product: CASSLPLPGELFF.